This is a list of T cell receptor beta chains from one sample in a study of cytotoxic CD8 clonotypes in ibrutinib-treated CLL. Clones were read by immunoSEQ multiplex PCR, and TCRdb kept only the in-frame ones, dropping some. The sample yields approximately 100,000 clones, 58% seen once. The specimen was PBMCs, collected after 24 months of ibrutinib treatment. These receptors were taken from a human donor with chronic lymphocytic leukemia. Each CDR3 is given without its conserved first and last residue. The size of a clone is reported for some rows only, either as once, few or many, or as a class for expanded clones.

len,abundance,j_gene,v_gene,CDR3aa
16,-,TRBJ2-1,TRBV4-1,ASSQETPSSGGGNEQF
14,few,TRBJ2-5,TRBV7-2,ASSRGGTSRQETQY
12,-,TRBJ1-2,TRBV7-2,ASSLEGRGGGYT
11,-,TRBJ2-2,TRBV5-7,ASSGRFPGELF
16,-,TRBJ2-7,TRBV21-1,ASSKEATGTGGFYEQY
11,-,TRBJ1-1,TRBV6-1,ASTDPVATEAF
12,-,TRBJ1-6,TRBV28,ASSRDRFNSPLH
12,few,TRBJ1-2,TRBV6-5,ASRRDGGSYGYT
13,-,TRBJ2-7,TRBV5-1,ASSLEDASVNEQY
11,few,TRBJ1-2,TRBV28,ASSRTGGLGYT
13,-,TRBJ1-1,TRBV9,ASSVEPGVNTEAF
18,once,TRBJ2-5,TRBV6-1,ASSEQGGGWDGGTGETQY
13,-,TRBJ1-1,TRBV6-5,ASSPITGGNTEAF
13,few,TRBJ2-3,TRBV6-1,ASSGGSGVPATQY
13,-,TRBJ2-7,TRBV13,ASSLGDRDSHEQY